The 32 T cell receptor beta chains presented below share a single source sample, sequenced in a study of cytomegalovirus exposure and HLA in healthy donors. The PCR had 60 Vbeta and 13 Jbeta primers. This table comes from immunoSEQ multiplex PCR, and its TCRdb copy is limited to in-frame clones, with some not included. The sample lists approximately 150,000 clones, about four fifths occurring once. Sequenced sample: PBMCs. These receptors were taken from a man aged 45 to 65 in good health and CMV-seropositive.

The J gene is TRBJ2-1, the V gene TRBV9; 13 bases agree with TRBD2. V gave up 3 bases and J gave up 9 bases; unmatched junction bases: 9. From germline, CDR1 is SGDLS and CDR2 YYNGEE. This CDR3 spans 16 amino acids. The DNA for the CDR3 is TGTGCCAGCAGCGACCCCGGGACTAGCGGGATGGGTGAGCAGTTCTTC. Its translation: CASSDPGTSGMGEQFF.

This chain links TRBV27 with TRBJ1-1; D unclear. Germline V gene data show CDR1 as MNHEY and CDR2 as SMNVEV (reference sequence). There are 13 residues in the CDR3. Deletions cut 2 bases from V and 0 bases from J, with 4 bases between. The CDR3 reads CASSLTVNTEAFF. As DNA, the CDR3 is TGTGCCAGCAGTTTAACAGTGAACACTGAAGCTTTCTTT.

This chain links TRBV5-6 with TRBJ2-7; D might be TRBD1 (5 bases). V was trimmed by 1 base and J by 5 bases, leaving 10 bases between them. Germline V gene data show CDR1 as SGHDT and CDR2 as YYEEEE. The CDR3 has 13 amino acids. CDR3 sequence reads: CASSLWQGNEQYF. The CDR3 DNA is TGTGCCAGCAGCTTGTGGCAGGGCAACGAGCAGTACTTC.

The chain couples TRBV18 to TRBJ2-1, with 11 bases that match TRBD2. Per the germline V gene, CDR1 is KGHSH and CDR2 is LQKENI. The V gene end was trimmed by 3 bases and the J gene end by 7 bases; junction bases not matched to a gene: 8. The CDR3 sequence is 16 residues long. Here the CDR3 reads CASSPFTSGGENEQFF. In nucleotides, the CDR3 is TGTGCCAGCTCACCCTTCACTAGCGGGGGTGAAAATGAGCAGTTCTTC.

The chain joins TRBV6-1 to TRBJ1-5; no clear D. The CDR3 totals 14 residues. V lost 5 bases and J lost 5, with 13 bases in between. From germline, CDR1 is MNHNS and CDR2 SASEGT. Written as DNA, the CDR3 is TGTGCCAGCAGTCGAGGGTCTCGAGATCAGCCCCAGCATTTT. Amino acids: CASSRGSRDQPQHF.

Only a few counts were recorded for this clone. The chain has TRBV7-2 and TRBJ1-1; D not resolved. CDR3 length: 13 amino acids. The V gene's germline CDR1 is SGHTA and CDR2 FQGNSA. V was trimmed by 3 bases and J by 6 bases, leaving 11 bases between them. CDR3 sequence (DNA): TGTGCCAGCAGCTTCTTGTCGGGGTCTGAAGCTTTCTTT. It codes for CASSFLSGSEAFF.

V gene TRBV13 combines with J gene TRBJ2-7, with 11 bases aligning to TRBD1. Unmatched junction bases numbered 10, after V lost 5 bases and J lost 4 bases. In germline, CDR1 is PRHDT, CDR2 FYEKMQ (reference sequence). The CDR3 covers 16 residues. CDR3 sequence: CASSPSRGQGAYEQYF. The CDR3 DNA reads TGTGCCAGCAGCCCGTCCCGCGGACAGGGGGCATACGAGCAGTACTTC. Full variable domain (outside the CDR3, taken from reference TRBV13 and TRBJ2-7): AAGVIQSPRHLIKEKRETATLKCYPIPRHDTVYWYQQGPGQDPQFLISFYEKMQSDKGSIPDRFSAQQFSDYHSELNMSSLELGDSALYFCASSPSRGQGAYEQYFGPGTRLTVT.

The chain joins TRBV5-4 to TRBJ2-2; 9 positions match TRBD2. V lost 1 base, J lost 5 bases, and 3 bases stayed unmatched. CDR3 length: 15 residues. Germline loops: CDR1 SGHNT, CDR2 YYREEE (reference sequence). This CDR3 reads CASSLLAGETGELFF. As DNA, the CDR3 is TGTGCCAGCAGCTTGTTAGCGGGAGAAACCGGGGAGCTGTTTTTT. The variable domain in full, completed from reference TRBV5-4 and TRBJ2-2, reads ETGVTQSPTHLIKTRGQQVTLRCSSQSGHNTVSWYQQALGQGPQFIFQYYREEENGRGNFPPRFSGLQFPNYSSELNVNALELDDSALYLCASSLLAGETGELFFGEGSRLTVL.

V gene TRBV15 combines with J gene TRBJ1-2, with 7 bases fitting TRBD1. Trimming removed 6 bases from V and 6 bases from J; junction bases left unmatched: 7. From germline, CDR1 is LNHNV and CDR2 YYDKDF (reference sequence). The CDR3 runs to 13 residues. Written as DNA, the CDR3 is TGTGCCACCAGGACGACAGGGTTCAATGGCTACACCTTC. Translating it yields CATRTTGFNGYTF.

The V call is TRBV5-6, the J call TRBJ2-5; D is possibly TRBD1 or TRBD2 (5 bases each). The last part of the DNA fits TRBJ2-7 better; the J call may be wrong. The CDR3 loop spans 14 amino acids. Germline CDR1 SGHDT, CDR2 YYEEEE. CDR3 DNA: TGTGCCAGCAGCCCCCTGGGGGACTCCTACGAGCAGTACTTC. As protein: CASSPLGDSYEQYF.

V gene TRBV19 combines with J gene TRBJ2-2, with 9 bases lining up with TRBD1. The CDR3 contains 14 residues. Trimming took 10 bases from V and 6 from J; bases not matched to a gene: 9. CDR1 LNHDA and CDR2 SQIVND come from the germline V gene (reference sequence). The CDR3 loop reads CATRGTGIAGELFF. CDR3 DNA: TGTGCCACTCGGGGGACAGGGATTGCCGGGGAGCTGTTTTTT.

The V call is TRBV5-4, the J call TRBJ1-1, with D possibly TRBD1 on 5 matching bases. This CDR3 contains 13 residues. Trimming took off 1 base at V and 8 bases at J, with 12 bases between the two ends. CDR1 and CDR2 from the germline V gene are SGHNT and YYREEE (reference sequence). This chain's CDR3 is CASSLPGGGEAFF. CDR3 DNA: TGTGCCAGCAGCTTGCCTGGGGGAGGGGAAGCTTTCTTT.

This chain's CDR3 is CASSIDLDSNQPQHF. The CDR3 DNA follows: TGTGCCAGTAGTATAGATCTAGATAGCAATCAGCCCCAGCATTTT. V and J are TRBV19 and TRBJ1-5; no clear D. The germline V gene has CDR1 LNHDA and CDR2 SQIVND (reference sequence). V was cut by 0 bases and J by 0 bases, with 6 bases left in between. The CDR3 is made up of 15 amino acids. The full variable domain, in which reference TRBV19 and TRBJ1-5 provide the parts outside the CDR3, is DGGITQSPKYLFRKEGQNVTLSCEQNLNHDAMYWYRQDPGQGLRLIYYSQIVNDFQKGDIAEGYSVSREKKESFPLTVTSAQKNPTAFYLCASSIDLDSNQPQHFGDGTRLSIL.

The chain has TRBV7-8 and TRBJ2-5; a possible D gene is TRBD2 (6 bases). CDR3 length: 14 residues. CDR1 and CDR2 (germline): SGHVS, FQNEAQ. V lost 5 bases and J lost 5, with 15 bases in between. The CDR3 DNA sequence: TGTGCCAGCAGCCGGGGGTTGGGGGACGAGACCCAGTACTTC. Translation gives CASSRGLGDETQYF.

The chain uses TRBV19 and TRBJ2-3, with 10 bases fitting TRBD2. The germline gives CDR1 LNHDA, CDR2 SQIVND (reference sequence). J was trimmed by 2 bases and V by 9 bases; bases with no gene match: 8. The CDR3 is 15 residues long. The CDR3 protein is CASKGLAENTDTQYF. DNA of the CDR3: TGTGCCAGCAAAGGACTAGCGGAAAACACAGATACGCAGTATTTT.

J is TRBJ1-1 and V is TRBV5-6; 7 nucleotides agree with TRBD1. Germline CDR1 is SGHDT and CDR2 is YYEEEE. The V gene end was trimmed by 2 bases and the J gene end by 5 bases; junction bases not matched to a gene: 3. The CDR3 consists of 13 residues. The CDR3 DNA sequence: TGTGCCAGCAGCTTCCAACAGGGGACTGAAGCTTTCTTT. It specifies CASSFQQGTEAFF.

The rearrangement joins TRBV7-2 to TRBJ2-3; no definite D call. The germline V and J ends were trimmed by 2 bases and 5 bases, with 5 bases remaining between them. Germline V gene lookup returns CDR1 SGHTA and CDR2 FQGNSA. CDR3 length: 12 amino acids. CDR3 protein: CASSLYRDTQYF. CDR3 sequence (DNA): TGTGCCAGCAGCTTATATAGAGATACGCAGTATTTT.

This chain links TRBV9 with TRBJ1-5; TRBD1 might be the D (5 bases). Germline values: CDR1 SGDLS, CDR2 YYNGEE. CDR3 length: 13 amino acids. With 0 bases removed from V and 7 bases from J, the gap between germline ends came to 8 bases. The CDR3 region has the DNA TGTGCCAGCAGCGTAGACCAGGGACAGCCCCAGCATTTT. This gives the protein CASSVDQGQPQHF. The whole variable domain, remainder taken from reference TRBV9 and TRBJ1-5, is DSGVTQTPKHLITATGQRVTLRCSPRSGDLSVYWYQQSLDQGLQFLIQYYNGEERAKGNILERFSAQQFPDLHSELNLSSLELGDSALYFCASSVDQGQPQHFGDGTRLSIL.

The CDR3 bases are TGTGCCAGCACCCCGAGAGAGGCCCGTGCGTATTTT. It encodes CASTPREARAYF. The gene calls are TRBV7-9 and TRBJ2-3; D is undetermined. The CDR3 is 12 residues long. Germline CDR1 SEHNR, CDR2 FQNEAQ (reference sequence). Trimming took 7 bases from V and 14 from J, leaving 19 bases between them.

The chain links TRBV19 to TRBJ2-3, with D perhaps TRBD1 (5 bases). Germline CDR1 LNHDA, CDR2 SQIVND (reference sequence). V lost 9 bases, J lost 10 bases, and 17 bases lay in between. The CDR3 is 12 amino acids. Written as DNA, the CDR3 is TGTGCCAGCGGTGGGGCCAAACTCCCGCAGTATTTT. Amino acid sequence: CASGGAKLPQYF.

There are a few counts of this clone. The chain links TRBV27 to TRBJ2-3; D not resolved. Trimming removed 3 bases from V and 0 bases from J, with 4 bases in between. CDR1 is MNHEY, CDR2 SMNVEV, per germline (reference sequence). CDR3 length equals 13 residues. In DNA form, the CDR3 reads TGTGCCAGCAGTTTGGCTAGCACAGATACGCAGTATTTT. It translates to CASSLASTDTQYF.

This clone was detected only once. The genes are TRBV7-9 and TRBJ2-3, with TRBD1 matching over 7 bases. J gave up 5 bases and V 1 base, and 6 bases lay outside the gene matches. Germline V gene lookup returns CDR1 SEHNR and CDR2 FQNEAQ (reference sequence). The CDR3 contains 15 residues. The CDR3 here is CASSLDRGRGDTQYF. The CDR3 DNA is TGTGCCAGCAGCTTAGACAGGGGTCGTGGAGATACGCAGTATTTT.

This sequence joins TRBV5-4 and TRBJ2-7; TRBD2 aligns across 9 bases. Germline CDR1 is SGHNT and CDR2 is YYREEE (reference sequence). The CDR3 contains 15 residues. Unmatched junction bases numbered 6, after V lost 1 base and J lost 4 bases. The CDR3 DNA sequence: TGTGCCAGCAGCTTGTTCCTAGCGGGACAGTACGAGCAGTACTTC. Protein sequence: CASSLFLAGQYEQYF.

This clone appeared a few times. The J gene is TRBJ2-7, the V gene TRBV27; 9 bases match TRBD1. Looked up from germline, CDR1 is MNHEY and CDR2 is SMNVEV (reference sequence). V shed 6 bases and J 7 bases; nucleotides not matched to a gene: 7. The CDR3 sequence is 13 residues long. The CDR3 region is CASSVGTGFEQYF. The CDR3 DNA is TGTGCCAGCAGCGTAGGGACAGGGTTTGAGCAGTACTTC.

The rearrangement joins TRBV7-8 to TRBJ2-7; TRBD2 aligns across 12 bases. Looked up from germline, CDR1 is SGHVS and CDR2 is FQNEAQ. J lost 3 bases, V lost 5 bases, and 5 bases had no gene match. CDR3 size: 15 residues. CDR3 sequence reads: CASSKRTSGIYEQYF. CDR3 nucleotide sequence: TGTGCCAGCAGCAAACGGACTAGCGGGATCTACGAGCAGTACTTC. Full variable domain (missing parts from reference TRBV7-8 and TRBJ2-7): GAGVSQSPRYKVAKRGQDVALRCDPISGHVSLFWYQQALGQGPEFLTYFQNEAQLDKSGLPSDRFFAERPEGSVSTLKIQRTQQEDSAVYLCASSKRTSGIYEQYFGPGTRLTVT.

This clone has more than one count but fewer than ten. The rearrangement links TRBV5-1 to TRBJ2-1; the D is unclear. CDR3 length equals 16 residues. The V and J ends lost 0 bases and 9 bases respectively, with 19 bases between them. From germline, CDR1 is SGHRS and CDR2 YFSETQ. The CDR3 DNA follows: TGCGCCAGCAGCTTGGTTAGTGTTGCCGGTAGTGGTGAGCAGTTCTTC. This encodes CASSLVSVAGSGEQFF.

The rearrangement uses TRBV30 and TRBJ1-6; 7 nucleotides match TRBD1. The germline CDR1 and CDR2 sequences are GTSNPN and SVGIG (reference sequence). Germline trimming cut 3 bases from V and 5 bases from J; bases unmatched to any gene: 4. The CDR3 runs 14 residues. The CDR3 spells CAWSPGTDNSPLHF. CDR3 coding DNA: TGTGCCTGGAGCCCCGGGACAGATAATTCACCCCTCCACTTT. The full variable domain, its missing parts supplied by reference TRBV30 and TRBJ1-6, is SQTIHQWPATLVQPVGSPLSLECTVEGTSNPNLYWYRQAAGRGLQLLFYSVGIGQISSEVPQNLSASRPQDRQFILSSKKLLLSDSGFYLCAWSPGTDNSPLHFGNGTRLTVT.

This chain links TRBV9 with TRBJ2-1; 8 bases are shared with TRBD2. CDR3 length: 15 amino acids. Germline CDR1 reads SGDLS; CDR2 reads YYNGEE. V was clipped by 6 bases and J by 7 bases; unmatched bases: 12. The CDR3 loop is CASTPQVAGLNEQFF. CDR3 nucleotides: TGTGCCAGCACTCCGCAGGTAGCGGGACTTAATGAGCAGTTCTTC.

CDR3 bases: TGTGCCAGCAGTTTGAAGCGGGCACAGCCTTACAATGAGCAGTTCTTC. This translates into CASSLKRAQPYNEQFF. This chain links TRBV28 with TRBJ2-1, with a possible D match to TRBD2 (6 bases). V lost 3 bases to trimming and J lost 4 bases, with 16 bases between them. This CDR3 has 16 amino acids. The germline V gene encodes CDR1 MDHEN and CDR2 SYDVKM.

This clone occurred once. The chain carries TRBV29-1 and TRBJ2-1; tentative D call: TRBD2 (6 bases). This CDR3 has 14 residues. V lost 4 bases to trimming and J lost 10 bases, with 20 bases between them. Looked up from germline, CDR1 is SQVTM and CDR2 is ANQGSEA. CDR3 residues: CSVATGLGGREQFF. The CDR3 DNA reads TGCAGCGTTGCGACGGGACTCGGGGGTCGGGAGCAGTTCTTC.

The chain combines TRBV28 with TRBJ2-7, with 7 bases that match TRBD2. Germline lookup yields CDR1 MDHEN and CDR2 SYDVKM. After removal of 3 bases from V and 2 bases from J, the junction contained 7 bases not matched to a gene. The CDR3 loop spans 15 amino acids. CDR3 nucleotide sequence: TGTGCCAGCAGTTTGTGGGGGGGGACCGCCTACGAGCAGTACTTC. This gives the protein CASSLWGGTAYEQYF.

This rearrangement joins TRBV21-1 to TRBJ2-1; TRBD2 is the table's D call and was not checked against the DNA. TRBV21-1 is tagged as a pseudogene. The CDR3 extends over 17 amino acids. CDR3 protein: CASALGGTSGRLDEQFF. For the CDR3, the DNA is TGTGCCAGCGCACTCGGCGGGACTAGCGGGAGGTTGGATGAGCAGTTCTTC.